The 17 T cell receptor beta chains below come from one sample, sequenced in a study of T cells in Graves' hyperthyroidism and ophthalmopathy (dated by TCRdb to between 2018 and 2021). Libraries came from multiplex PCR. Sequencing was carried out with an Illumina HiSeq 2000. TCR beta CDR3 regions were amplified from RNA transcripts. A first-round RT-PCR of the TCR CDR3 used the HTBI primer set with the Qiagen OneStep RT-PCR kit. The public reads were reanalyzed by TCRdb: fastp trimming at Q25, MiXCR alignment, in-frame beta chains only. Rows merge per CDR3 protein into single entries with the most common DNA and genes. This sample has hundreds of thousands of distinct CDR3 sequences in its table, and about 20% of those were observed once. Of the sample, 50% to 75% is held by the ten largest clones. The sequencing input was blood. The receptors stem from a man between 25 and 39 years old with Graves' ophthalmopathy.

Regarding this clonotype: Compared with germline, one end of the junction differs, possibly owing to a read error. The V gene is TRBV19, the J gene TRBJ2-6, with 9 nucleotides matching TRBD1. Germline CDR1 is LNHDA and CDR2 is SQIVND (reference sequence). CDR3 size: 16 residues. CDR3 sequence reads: CASRDRGFSEANVLTF. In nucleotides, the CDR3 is TGTGCCAGTAGGGACAGGGGATTCTCTGAGGCCAACGTCCTGACTTTC.

The CDR3 loop reads CASSSTGLAGSSGANVLTF. The CDR3 DNA reads as TGTGCCAGCAGCTCGACAGGACTAGCGGGAAGCTCTGGGGCCAACGTCCTGACTTTC. V and J are TRBV7-2 and TRBJ2-6; TRBD2 agrees at 12 bases. Trimming at V came to 4 bases and at J to 0 bases, leaving 7 bases not matched to a gene. The CDR3 runs to 19 residues. The germline gives CDR1 SGHTA, CDR2 FQGNSA.

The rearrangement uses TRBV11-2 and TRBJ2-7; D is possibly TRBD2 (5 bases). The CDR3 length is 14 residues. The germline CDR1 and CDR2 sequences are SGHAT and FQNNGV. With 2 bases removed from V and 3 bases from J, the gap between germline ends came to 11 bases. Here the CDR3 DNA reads TGTGCCAGCAGCTTATTGATGAGGGACTACGAGCAGTACTTC. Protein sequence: CASSLLMRDYEQYF.

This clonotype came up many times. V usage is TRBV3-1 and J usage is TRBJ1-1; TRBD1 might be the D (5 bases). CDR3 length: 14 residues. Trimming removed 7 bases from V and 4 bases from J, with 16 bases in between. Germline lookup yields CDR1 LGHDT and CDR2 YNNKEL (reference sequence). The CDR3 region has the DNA TGTGCCAGCACCACGCACTCTGGGGGCACTGAAGCTTTCTTT. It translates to CASTTHSGGTEAFF.

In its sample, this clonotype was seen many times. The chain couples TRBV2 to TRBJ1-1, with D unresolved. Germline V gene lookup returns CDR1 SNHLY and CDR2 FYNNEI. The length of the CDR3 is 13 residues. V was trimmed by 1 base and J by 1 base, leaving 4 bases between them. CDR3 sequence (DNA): TGTGCCAGCAGTGAAGAGGGGAACACTGAAGCTTTCTTT. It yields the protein CASSEEGNTEAFF.

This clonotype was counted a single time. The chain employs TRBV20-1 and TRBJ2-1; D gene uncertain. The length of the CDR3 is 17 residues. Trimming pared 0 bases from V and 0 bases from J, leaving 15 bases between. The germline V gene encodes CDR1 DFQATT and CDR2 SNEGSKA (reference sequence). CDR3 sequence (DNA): TGCAGTGCTAGAGATCCGACTGCGTACAACTCCTACAATGAGCAGTTCTTC. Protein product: CSARDPTAYNSYNEQFF.

This chain's CDR3 is CASSYRTSGRDTQYF. For the CDR3, the DNA is TGTGCCAGCAGTTACCGGACTAGCGGGCGAGATACGCAGTATTTT. The V gene is TRBV6-5, the J gene TRBJ2-3, with 11 bases that match TRBD2. Germline values: CDR1 MNHEY, CDR2 SVGAGI. V gave up 2 bases and J gave up 5 bases; unmatched junction bases: 3. There are 15 residues in the CDR3.

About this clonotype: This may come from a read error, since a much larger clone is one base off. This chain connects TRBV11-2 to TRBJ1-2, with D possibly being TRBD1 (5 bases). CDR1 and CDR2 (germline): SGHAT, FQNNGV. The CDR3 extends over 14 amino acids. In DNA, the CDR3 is TGTGCCAACAGCTTAACCGGGACGGACTATGGCTACACCTTC. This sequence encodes CANSLTGTDYGYTF.

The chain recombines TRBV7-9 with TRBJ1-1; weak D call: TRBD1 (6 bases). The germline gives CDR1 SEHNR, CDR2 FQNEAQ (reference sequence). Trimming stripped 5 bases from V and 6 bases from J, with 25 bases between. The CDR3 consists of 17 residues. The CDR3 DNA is TGTGCCAGCAGCCCCCTGTCAGGGGTGAGAGGGAGGGCTGAAGCTTTCTTT. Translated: CASSPLSGVRGRAEAFF.

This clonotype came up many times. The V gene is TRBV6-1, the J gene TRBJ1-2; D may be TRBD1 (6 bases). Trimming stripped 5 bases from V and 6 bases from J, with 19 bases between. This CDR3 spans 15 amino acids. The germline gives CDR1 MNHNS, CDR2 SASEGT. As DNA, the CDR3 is TGTGCCAGCAGTAACCCAGACAGGTTTCGTGATGGCTACACCTTC. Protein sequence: CASSNPDRFRDGYTF.

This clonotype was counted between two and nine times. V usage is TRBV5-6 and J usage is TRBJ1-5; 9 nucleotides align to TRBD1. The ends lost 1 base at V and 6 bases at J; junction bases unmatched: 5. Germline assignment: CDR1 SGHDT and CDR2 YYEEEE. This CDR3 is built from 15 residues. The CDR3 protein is CASSLTGGAGQPQHF. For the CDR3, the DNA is TGTGCCAGCAGCTTGACAGGGGGCGCGGGTCAGCCCCAGCATTTT.

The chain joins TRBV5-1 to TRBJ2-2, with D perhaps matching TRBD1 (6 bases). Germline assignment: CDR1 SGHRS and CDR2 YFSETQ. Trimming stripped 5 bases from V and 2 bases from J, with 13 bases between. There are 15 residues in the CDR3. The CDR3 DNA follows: TGCGCCAGCAGGATTGACAGGCATAACACCGGGGAGCTGTTTTTT. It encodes CASRIDRHNTGELFF.

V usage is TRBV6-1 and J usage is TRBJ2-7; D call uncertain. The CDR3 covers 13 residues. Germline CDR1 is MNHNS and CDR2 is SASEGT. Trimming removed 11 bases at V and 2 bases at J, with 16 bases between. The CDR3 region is CASTFSRTYEQYF. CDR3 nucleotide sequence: TGTGCCTCTACCTTTAGCCGTACCTACGAGCAGTACTTC.

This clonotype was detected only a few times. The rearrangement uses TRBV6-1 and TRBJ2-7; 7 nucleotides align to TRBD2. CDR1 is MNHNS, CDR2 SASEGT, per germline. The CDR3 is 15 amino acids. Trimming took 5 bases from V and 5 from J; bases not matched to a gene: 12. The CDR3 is CASSPRRGRVNEQYF. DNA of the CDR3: TGTGCCAGCAGTCCCCGGAGAGGGAGGGTCAACGAGCAGTACTTC.

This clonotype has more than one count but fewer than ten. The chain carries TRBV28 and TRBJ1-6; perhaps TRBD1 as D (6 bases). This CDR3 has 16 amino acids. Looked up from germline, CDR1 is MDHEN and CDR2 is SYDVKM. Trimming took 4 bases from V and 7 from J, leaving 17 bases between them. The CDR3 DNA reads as TGTGCCAGCAGTTCCTCGGGGACAATCTGGAATTCACCCCTCCACTTT. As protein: CASSSSGTIWNSPLHF. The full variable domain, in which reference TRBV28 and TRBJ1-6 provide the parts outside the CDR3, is DVKVTQSSRYLVKRTGEKVFLECVQDMDHENMFWYRQDPGLGLRLIYFSYDVKMKEKGDIPEGYSVSREKKERFSLILESASTNQTSMYLCASSSSGTIWNSPLHFGNGTRLTVT.

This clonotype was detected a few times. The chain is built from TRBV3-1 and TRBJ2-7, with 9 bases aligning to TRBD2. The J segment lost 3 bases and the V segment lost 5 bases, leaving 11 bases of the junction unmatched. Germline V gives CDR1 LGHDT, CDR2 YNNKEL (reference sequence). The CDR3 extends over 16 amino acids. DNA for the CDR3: TGTGCCAGCAGCATCCTAAGCGGGGGGAAACACTACGAGCAGTACTTC. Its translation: CASSILSGGKHYEQYF.

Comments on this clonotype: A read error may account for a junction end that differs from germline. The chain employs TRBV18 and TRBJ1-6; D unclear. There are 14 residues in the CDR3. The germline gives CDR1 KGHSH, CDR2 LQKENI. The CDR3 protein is CASSPSRDNPPLHF. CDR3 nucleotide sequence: TGTGCCAGCTCACCGTCTAGGGATAATCCACCCCTCCACTTT.